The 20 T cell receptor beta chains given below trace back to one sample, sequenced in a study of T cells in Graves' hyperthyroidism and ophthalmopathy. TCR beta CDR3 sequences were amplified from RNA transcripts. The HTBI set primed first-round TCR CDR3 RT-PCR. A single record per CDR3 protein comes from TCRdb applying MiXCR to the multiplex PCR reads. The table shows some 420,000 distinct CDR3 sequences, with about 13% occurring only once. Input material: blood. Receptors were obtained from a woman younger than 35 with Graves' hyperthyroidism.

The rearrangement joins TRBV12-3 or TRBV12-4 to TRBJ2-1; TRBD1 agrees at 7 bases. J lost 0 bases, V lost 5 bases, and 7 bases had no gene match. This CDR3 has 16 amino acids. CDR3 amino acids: CASSPNRGLSYNEQFF. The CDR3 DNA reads TGTGCCAGCAGTCCCAACAGGGGTCTCTCCTACAATGAGCAGTTCTTC.

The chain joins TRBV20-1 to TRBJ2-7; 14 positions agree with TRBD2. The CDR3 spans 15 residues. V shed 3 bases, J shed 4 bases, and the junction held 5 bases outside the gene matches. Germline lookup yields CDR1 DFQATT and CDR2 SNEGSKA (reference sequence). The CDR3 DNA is TGCAGTGCTAGGCGACTAGCGGGAGGGCCGTACGAGCAGTACTTC. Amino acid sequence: CSARRLAGGPYEQYF.

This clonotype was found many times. The chain's CDR3 is CATRPPPQETQYF. The CDR3 region has the DNA TGTGCCACCCGCCCTCCCCCCCAAGAGACCCAGTACTTC. The chain is built from TRBV6-1 and TRBJ2-5; D unclear. The V gene lost 10 bases and the J gene lost 1 base, with 13 bases spanning the gap. The germline V gene encodes CDR1 MNHNS and CDR2 SASEGT. This CDR3 has 13 amino acids.

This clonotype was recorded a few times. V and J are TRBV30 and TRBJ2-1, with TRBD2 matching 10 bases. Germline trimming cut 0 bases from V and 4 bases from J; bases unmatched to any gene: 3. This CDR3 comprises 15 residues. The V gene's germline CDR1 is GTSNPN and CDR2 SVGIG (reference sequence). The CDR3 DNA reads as TGTGCCTGGAGTGTAAGCGGGAGGGATTACAATGAGCAGTTCTTC. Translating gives CAWSVSGRDYNEQFF.

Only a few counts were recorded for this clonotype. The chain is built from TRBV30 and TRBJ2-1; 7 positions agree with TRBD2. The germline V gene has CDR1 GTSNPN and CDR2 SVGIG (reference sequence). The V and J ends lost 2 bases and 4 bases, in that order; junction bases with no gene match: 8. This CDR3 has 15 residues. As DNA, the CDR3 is TGTGCCTGGAGTACCGGCGGGAGACAGTACAATGAGCAGTTCTTC. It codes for CAWSTGGRQYNEQFF.

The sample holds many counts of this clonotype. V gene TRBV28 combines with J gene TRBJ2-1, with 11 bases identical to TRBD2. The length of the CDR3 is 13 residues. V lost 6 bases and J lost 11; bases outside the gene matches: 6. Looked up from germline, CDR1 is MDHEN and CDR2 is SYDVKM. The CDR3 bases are TGTGCCAGCAGGGGGACTAGCGGACTGCAGCAGTTCTTC. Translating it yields CASRGTSGLQQFF.

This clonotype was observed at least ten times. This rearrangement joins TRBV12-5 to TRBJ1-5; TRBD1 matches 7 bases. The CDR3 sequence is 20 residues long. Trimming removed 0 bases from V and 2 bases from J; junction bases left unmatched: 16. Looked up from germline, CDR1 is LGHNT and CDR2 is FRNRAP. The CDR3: CASGLVRVTGERIGNQPQHF. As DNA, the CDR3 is TGTGCTAGTGGTTTGGTAAGGGTCACAGGGGAACGTATAGGCAATCAGCCCCAGCATTTT.

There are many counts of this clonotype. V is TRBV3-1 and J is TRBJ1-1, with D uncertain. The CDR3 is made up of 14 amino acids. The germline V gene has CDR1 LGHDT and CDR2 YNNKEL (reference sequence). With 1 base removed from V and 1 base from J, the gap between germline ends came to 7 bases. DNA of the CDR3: TGTGCCAGCAGCCAAGTACGGAGGAACACTGAAGCTTTCTTT. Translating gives CASSQVRRNTEAFF. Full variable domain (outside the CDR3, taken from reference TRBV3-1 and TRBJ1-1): DTAVSQTPKYLVTQMGNDKSIKCEQNLGHDTMYWYKQDSKKFLKIMFSYNNKELIINETVPNRFSPKSPDKAHLNLHINSLELGDSAVYFCASSQVRRNTEAFFGQGTRLTVV.

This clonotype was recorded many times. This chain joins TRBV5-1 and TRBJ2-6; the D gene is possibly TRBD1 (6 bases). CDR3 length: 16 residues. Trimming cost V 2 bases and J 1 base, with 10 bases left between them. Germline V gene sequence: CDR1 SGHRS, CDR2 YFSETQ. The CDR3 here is CASSFAGASGANVLTF. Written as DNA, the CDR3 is TGCGCCAGCAGCTTCGCAGGGGCGTCTGGGGCCAACGTCCTGACTTTC.

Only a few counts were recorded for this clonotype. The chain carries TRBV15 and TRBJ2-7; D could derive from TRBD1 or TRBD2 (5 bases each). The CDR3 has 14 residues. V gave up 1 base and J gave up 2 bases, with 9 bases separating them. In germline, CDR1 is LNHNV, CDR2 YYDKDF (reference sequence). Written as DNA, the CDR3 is TGTGCCACCAGCAGAGGAGAGGGGCCCTACGAGCAGTACTTC. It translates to CATSRGEGPYEQYF.

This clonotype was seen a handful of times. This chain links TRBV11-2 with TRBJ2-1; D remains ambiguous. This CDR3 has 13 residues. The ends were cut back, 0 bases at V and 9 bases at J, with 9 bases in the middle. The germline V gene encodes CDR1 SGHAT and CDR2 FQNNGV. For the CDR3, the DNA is TGTGCCAGCAGCTTAGATATAGTCGCTGAGCAGTTCTTC. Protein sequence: CASSLDIVAEQFF.

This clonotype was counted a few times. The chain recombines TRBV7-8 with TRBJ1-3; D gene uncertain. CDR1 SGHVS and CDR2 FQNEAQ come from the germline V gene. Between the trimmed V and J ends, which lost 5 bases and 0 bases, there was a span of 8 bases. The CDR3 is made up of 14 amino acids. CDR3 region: CASSHGSSGNTIYF. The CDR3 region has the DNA TGTGCCAGCAGCCACGGGAGCTCTGGAAACACCATATATTTT.

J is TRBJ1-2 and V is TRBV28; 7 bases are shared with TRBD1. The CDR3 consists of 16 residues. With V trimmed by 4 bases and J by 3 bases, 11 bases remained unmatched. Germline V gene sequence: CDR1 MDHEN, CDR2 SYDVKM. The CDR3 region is CASSSQARGQDYGYTF. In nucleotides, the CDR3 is TGTGCCAGCAGTTCTCAGGCGAGGGGGCAGGACTATGGCTACACCTTC.

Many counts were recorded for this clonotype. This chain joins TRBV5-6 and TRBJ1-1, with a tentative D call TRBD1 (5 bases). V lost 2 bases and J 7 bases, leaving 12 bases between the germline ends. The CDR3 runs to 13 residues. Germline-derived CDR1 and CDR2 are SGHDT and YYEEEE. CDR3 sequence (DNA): TGTGCCAGCAGCTTCGGGACGGCGGATGAAGCTTTCTTT. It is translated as CASSFGTADEAFF.

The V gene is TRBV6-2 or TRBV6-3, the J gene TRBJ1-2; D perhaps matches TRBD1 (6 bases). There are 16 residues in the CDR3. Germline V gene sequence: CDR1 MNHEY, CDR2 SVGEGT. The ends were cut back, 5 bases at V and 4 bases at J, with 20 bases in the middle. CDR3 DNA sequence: TGTGCCAGCAGTCTAAGGGTGGGGGGGCAAGGCTATGGCTACACCTTC. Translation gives CASSLRVGGQGYGYTF.

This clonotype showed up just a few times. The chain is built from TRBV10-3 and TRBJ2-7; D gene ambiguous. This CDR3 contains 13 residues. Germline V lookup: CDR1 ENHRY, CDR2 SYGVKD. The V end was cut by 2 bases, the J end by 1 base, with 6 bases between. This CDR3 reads CAISEDGSYEQYF. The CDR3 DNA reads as TGTGCCATCAGTGAGGACGGGTCCTACGAGCAGTACTTC.

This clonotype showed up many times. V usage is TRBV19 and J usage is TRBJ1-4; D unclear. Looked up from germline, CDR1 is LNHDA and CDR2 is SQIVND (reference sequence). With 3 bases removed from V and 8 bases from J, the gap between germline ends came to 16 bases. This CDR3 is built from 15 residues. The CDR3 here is CASSMTPGRVEKLFF. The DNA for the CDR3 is TGTGCCAGTAGTATGACCCCTGGTCGAGTCGAAAAACTGTTTTTT.

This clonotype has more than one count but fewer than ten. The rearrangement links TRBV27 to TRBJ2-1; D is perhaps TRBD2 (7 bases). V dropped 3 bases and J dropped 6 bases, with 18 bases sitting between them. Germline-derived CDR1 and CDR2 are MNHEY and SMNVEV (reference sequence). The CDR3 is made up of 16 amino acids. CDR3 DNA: TGTGCCAGCAGTTTGGGGGGGCCCGGGATGGGCAATGAGCAGTTCTTC. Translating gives CASSLGGPGMGNEQFF.

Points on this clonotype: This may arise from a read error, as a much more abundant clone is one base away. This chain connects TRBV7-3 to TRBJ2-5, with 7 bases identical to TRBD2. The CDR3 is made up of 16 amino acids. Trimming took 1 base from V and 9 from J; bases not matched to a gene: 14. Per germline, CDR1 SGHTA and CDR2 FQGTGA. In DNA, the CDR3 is TGTGCCAGCAGCTTAATGTCCGGGAGGCCCAGGGAGGCCCAGTACTTC. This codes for CASSLMSGRPREAQYF.

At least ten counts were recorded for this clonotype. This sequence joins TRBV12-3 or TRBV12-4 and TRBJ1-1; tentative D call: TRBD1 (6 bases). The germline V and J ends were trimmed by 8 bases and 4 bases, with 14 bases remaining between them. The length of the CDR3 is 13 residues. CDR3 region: CASGTPGATEAFF. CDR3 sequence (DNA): TGTGCCAGCGGGACCCCAGGGGCCACTGAAGCTTTCTTT.